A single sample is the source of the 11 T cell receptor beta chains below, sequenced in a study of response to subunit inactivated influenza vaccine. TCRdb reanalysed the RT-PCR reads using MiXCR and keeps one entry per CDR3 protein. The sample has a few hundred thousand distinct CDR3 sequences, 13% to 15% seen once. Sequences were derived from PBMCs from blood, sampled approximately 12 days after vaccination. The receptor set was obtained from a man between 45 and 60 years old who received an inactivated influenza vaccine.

As DNA, the CDR3 is TGCGCCAGCAGCTTGAAACGGACTAGCGGGAGGGGAGAGACCCAGTACTTC. Amino acid sequence: CASSLKRTSGRGETQYF. The rearrangement uses TRBV5-1 and TRBJ2-5, with 15 bases lining up with TRBD2. Trimming at V came to 1 base and at J to 4 bases, leaving 5 bases not matched to a gene. This CDR3 region has 17 residues. From germline, CDR1 is SGHRS and CDR2 YFSETQ.

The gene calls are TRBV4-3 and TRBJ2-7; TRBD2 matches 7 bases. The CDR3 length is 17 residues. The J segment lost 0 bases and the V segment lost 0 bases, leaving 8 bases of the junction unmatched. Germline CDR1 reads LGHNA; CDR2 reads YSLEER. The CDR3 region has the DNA TGCGCCAGCAGCCAAGAGTGGCTAGCGGTAAGCTCCTACGAGCAGTACTTC. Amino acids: CASSQEWLAVSSYEQYF.

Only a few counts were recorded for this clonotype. The CDR3 loop reads CASSLWGPYGYTF. For the CDR3, the DNA is TGTGCCAGCAGTTTATGGGGGCCCTATGGCTACACCTTC. This chain connects TRBV12-3 or TRBV12-4 to TRBJ1-2, with D perhaps TRBD1 (6 bases). V lost 2 bases, J lost 4 bases, and 8 bases lay in between. The CDR3 runs to 13 residues.

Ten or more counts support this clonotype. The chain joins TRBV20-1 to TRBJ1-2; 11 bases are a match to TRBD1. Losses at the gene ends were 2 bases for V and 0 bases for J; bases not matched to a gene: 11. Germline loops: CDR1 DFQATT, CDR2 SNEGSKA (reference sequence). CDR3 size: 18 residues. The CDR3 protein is CSARKPGQGDPANYGYTF. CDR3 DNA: TGCAGTGCTAGAAAACCGGGACAGGGGGACCCTGCTAACTATGGCTACACCTTC.

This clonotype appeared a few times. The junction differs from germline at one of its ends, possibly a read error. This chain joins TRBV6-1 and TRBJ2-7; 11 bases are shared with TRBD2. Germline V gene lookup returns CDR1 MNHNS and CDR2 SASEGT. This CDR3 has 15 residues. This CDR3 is CATKQRLAGSFEQYF. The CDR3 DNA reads TGTGCCACCAAACAAAGACTAGCGGGGTCCTTCGAGCAGTACTTC.

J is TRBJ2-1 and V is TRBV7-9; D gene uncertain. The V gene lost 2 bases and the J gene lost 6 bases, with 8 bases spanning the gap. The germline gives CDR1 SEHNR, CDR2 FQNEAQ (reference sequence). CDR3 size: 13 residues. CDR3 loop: CASSLRWLNEQFF. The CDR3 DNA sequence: TGTGCCAGCAGCTTACGGTGGCTCAATGAGCAGTTCTTC.

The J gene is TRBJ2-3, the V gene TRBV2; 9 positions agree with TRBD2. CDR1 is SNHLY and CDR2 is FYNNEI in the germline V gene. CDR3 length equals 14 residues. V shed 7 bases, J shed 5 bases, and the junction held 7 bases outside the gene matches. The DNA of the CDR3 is TGTGCCAGCAACGGACTAGCGAGGATAGATACGCAGTATTTT. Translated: CASNGLARIDTQYF.

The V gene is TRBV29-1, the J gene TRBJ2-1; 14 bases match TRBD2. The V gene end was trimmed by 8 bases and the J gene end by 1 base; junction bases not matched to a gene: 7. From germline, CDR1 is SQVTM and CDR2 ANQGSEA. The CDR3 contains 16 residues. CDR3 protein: CSHRGLAGVSYNEQFF. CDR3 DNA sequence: TGCAGCCATAGGGGACTAGCGGGAGTATCCTACAATGAGCAGTTCTTC.

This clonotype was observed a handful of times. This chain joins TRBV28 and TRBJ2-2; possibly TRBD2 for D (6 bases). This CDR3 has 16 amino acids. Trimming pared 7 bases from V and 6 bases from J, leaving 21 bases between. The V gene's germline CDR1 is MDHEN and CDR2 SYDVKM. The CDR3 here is CASTLGAGTLSGELFF. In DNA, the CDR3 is TGTGCCAGCACCCTTGGGGCGGGGACCCTCTCCGGGGAGCTGTTTTTT.

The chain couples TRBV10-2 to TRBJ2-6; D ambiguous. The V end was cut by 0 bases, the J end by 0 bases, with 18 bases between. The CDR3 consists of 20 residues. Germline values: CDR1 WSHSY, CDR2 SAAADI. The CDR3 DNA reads TGCGCCAGCAGTGAGTCGATATCCGGCAGCCACATCTCTGGGGCCAACGTCCTGACTTTC. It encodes CASSESISGSHISGANVLTF.

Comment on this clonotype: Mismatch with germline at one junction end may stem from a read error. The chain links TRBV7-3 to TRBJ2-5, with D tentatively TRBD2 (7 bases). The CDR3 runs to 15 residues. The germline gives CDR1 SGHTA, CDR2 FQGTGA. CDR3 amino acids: CGSSLTGRLAETQYF. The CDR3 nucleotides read TGTGGCAGCAGCTTAACAGGGCGACTAGCAGAGACCCAGTACTTC.